One and the same sample provided the 4 T cell receptor beta chains below, sequenced in a study of metastatic and nonmetastatic thyroid tumors. TCRdb re-called the PCR reads with MiXCR. The sample lists about 92,000 clones, under 15% seen once, with around 3.3% in the top ten. No patient had received any treatment before thyroid surgery. The sequenced material came from blood. The receptor set was obtained from a female donor with papillary thyroid cancer or a benign thyroid nodule (not recorded which). Some clones in this sample may be carry-over from other donors' samples.

This clone was recorded at least ten times. V gene TRBV11-2 combines with J gene TRBJ1-1; tentatively, D is TRBD1 (5 bases). V was shortened by 1 base and J by 10 bases, with 16 bases between the two germline ends. The length of the CDR3 is 14 residues. CDR1 and CDR2 (germline): SGHAT, FQNNGV. In DNA, the CDR3 is TGTGCCAGCAGCTTAGGGGGGAGAATACGCGGAGCTTTCTTT. The encoded protein is CASSLGGRIRGAFF. The variable domain in full, completed from reference TRBV11-2 and TRBJ1-1, reads EAGVAQSPRYKIIEKRQSVAFWCNPISGHATLYWYQQILGQGPKLLIQFQNNGVVDDSQLPKDRFSAERLKGVDSTLKIQPAKLEDSAVYLCASSLGGRIRGAFFGQGTRLTVV.

The CDR3 DNA sequence: TGTGCCAGCAGCCAATATCAGGGGGCGACTAATGAAAAACTGTTTTTT. Its protein product is CASSQYQGATNEKLFF. The chain is built from TRBV4-2 and TRBJ1-4; 8 nucleotides match TRBD1. The CDR3 is 16 amino acids. Trimming at V came to 2 bases and at J to 2 bases, leaving 4 bases not matched to a gene. Per germline, CDR1 LGHNA and CDR2 YNFKEQ.

This clone was recorded at least ten times. This sequence joins TRBV11-2 and TRBJ1-1; D remains ambiguous. The germline gives CDR1 SGHAT, CDR2 FQNNGV. V shed 2 bases and J shed 3 bases, with 13 bases lying between them. The CDR3 has 15 amino acids. CDR3 DNA sequence: TGTGCCAGCAGCTTAAGTAGGTTTGCCGACACTGAAGCTTTCTTT. The encoded protein is CASSLSRFADTEAFF.

This clone was found a few times. The chain carries TRBV11-3 and TRBJ2-5; D unresolved. Trimming took 4 bases from V and 3 from J, leaving 9 bases between them. The CDR3 totals 13 residues. Germline V gene lookup returns CDR1 SGHNT and CDR2 YENEEA. The CDR3 sequence: CASSSAGEETQYF. The CDR3 DNA reads TGTGCCAGCAGCTCGGCCGGTGAAGAGACCCAGTACTTC.